The 12 T cell receptor beta chains listed next were all sequenced from one sample in a study of blood T cell repertoires in COVID-19. The assay was immunoSEQ multiplex PCR, and TCRdb's table has in-frame clones only and misses some. The data hold 200,000 to 250,000 clones, with 87% observed a single time. The specimen was PBMCs or T cells enriched from blood (not recorded which). Receptors originate from a woman in her twenties or thirties with acute COVID-19.

This clone was recorded only once. This chain joins TRBV7-8 and TRBJ2-5, with TRBD1 matching over 8 bases. The germline V gene has CDR1 SGHVS and CDR2 FQNEAQ. This CDR3 contains 13 residues. J lost 5 bases, V lost 5 bases, and 4 bases had no gene match. CDR3 DNA sequence: TGTGCCAGCAGCCGTGACAGGGGCGAGACCCAGTACTTC. This codes for CASSRDRGETQYF.

The sample holds many counts of this clone. The J gene is TRBJ2-1, the V gene TRBV25-1; tentatively, D is TRBD1 (5 bases). Trimming removed 5 bases from V and 2 bases from J, with 13 bases in between. The germline V gene encodes CDR1 MGHDK and CDR2 SYGVNS. The CDR3 spans 15 residues. CDR3 protein: CASSRQGGPYNEQFF. CDR3 sequence (DNA): TGTGCCAGCAGTCGGCAGGGCGGTCCCTACAATGAGCAGTTCTTC.

The gene calls are TRBV5-6 and TRBJ1-1; D is uncertain. With 4 bases removed from V and 0 bases from J, the gap between germline ends came to 13 bases. Germline V gene lookup returns CDR1 SGHDT and CDR2 YYEEEE. The length of the CDR3 is 15 residues. This CDR3 reads CASSKLDTLNTEAFF. Written as DNA, the CDR3 is TGTGCCAGCAGCAAATTAGATACCCTGAACACTGAAGCTTTCTTT.

This sequence joins TRBV4-3 and TRBJ2-1, with 16 bases matching TRBD2. Germline V gene data show CDR1 as LGHNA and CDR2 as YSLEER. The CDR3 extends over 16 amino acids. After removal of 6 bases from V and 9 bases from J, the junction contained 8 bases not matched to a gene. The DNA of the CDR3 is TGCGCCAGCAGGCAGGGACTAGCGGGAGGGCGGGTTGAGCAGTTCTTC. It encodes CASRQGLAGGRVEQFF.

The chain carries TRBV23-1 and TRBJ2-7, with D possibly TRBD1 on 5 matching bases. TRBV23-1 is given ORF status, its function remaining uncertain. CDR3 size: 14 residues. V gave up 5 bases and J gave up 2 bases, with 13 bases separating them. CDR3 bases: TGCGCCAGCAGTAGCAGGGTAAAGCCCTACGAGCAGTACTTC. Translated, it gives CASSSRVKPYEQYF.

This chain uses TRBV27 with TRBJ2-5, with D perhaps matching TRBD2 (6 bases). CDR3 length: 14 amino acids. CDR1 is MNHEY and CDR2 is SMNVEV in the germline V gene (reference sequence). Trimming left V 5 bases short and J 5 bases short, with 15 bases between. The chain's CDR3 is CASSPSRRAETQYF. The CDR3 DNA reads TGTGCCAGCAGTCCGTCACGGAGGGCTGAGACCCAGTACTTC.

The V gene is TRBV18, the J gene TRBJ2-5; D gene uncertain. Trimming took off 3 bases at V and 5 bases at J, with 7 bases between the two ends. Germline CDR1 KGHSH, CDR2 LQKENI. This CDR3 contains 12 residues. CDR3 bases: TGTGCCAGCTCACCTCTAGAGGAGACCCAGTACTTC. Its translation: CASSPLEETQYF.

The V call is TRBV27, the J call TRBJ1-6, with D uncertain. This CDR3 comprises 14 residues. Trimming took off 5 bases at V and 8 bases at J, with 13 bases between the two ends. Germline V lookup: CDR1 MNHEY, CDR2 SMNVEV (reference sequence). For the CDR3, the DNA is TGTGCCAGCAGTCCGGGCCTGGGAGATTCACCCCTCCACTTT. Translation: CASSPGLGDSPLHF.

On this clone: Compared with germline, one end of the junction differs, possibly owing to a read error. The J gene is TRBJ2-2, the V gene TRBV7-7; D call uncertain. Germline V gene data show CDR1 as SSHAT and CDR2 as FNYEAQ (reference sequence). This CDR3 spans 13 amino acids. This chain's CDR3 is CASSLSETGELFF. The CDR3 DNA reads as TGTGCTAGCAGCTTAAGTGAGACCGGGGAGCTGTTTTTT.

The chain recombines TRBV4-1 with TRBJ1-1; 12 nucleotides line up with TRBD1. CDR1 is MGHRA, CDR2 YSYEKL, per germline. This CDR3 contains 15 residues. Germline trimming cut 3 bases from V and 7 bases from J; bases unmatched to any gene: 6. This CDR3 is CASSQGTGGVGEAFF. The CDR3, as DNA: TGCGCCAGCAGCCAGGGGACAGGGGGCGTTGGTGAAGCTTTCTTT.

The V and J genes are TRBV2 and TRBJ1-2; a possible D gene is TRBD1 (5 bases). This CDR3 has 14 amino acids. V lost 1 base and J 4 bases, leaving 10 bases between the germline ends. Per germline, CDR1 SNHLY and CDR2 FYNNEI. CDR3 DNA: TGTGCCAGCAGTGAAGGGGGCGGGGGCTATGGCTACACCTTC. This gives the protein CASSEGGGGYGYTF.

The chain has TRBV28 and TRBJ2-1; D remains unclear. The length of the CDR3 is 13 residues. Germline-derived CDR1 and CDR2 are MDHEN and SYDVKM. V was cut by 6 bases and J by 7 bases, with 13 bases left in between. This chain's CDR3 is CASSSGILNEQFF. For the CDR3, the DNA is TGTGCCAGCAGCTCAGGTATTTTGAATGAGCAGTTCTTC.